These 25 T cell receptor beta chains originate from one sample sequenced in a study of blood T cell repertoires in COVID-19. This table comes from immunoSEQ multiplex PCR, and its TCRdb copy is limited to in-frame clones, with some not included. The table shows approximately 200,000 clones, with 80% occurring only once. The sample taken for sequencing was peripheral blood. All receptors come from a human donor in a cohort sampled during active COVID-19.

The V and J genes are TRBV6-5 and TRBJ2-7, with TRBD2 matching over 10 bases. The germline V gene has CDR1 MNHEY and CDR2 SVGAGI. The trim removed 6 bases at V and 0 bases at J, leaving 5 bases unmatched. There are 15 residues in the CDR3. The CDR3 nucleotides are TGTGCCAGCAGCCCAACTAGCGGGGACTCCTACGAGCAGTACTTC. It specifies CASSPTSGDSYEQYF.

This clone was recorded only once. The rearrangement uses TRBV19 and TRBJ2-7, with D unresolved. Germline V CDR1 and CDR2: LNHDA, SQIVND (reference sequence). The CDR3 covers 13 residues. V gave up 4 bases and J gave up 6 bases, with 13 bases separating them. CDR3 nucleotides: TGTGCCAGTAGTACCGCGCGCGGCTTCGAGCAGTACTTC. Encoded protein: CASSTARGFEQYF.

The V and J genes are TRBV5-1 and TRBJ1-1; 12 bases are a match to TRBD1. This CDR3 has 17 residues. Germline CDR1 is SGHRS and CDR2 is YFSETQ. J was trimmed by 2 bases and V by 3 bases; bases with no gene match: 8. CDR3 sequence reads: CASSSTGTGGSNTEAFF. The CDR3 nucleotides are TGCGCCAGCAGCTCAACCGGGACAGGGGGCTCAAACACTGAAGCTTTCTTT.

The chain is built from TRBV4-3 and TRBJ1-1, with D unclear. This CDR3 has 15 amino acids. V lost 2 bases to trimming and J lost 6 bases, with 16 bases between them. CDR1 is LGHNA and CDR2 is YSLEER in the germline V gene. The CDR3 is CASSQLGPGLSEAFF. CDR3 DNA: TGCGCCAGCAGCCAACTAGGTCCTGGACTCTCTGAAGCTTTCTTT.

This chain links TRBV15 with TRBJ2-7; TRBD1 matches 12 bases. CDR3 length: 19 residues. The ends lost 4 bases at V and 4 bases at J; junction bases unmatched: 17. The germline V gene encodes CDR1 LNHNV and CDR2 YYDKDF (reference sequence). In DNA, the CDR3 is TGTGCCACCAGCAATGGGGGACAGGGGGCCTCGGGAGGGATTTACGAGCAGTACTTC. Translating it yields CATSNGGQGASGGIYEQYF.

The V call is TRBV3-1 (or the pseudogene TRBV3-2), the J call TRBJ1-1; D perhaps matches TRBD1 (5 bases). CDR3 size: 14 residues. V was trimmed by 4 bases and J by 5 bases, leaving 14 bases between them. The V gene's germline CDR1 is LGHDT and CDR2 YNNKEL (reference sequence). The CDR3 sequence is CASSPWGGETEAFF. CDR3 bases: TGTGCCAGCAGCCCCTGGGGGGGGGAGACTGAAGCTTTCTTT.

The chain links TRBV5-4 to TRBJ2-2, with D perhaps TRBD2 (6 bases). V lost 2 bases and J lost 1, with 9 bases in between. In germline, CDR1 is SGHNT, CDR2 YYREEE (reference sequence). The CDR3 has 15 amino acids. In DNA, the CDR3 is TGTGCCAGCAGCTTACAGCGGGTGAACACCGGGGAGCTGTTTTTT. Translated: CASSLQRVNTGELFF.

This rearrangement joins TRBV25-1 to TRBJ1-2; 8 nucleotides match TRBD1. This CDR3 contains 14 residues. Germline CDR1 reads MGHDK; CDR2 reads SYGVNS. The V and J ends lost 9 bases and 6 bases, in that order; junction bases with no gene match: 12. DNA of the CDR3: TGTGCCAGTCCTATCGGACAGGGAGGGGATGGCTACACCTTC. Protein product: CASPIGQGGDGYTF.

This chain joins TRBV18 and TRBJ2-1; D remains ambiguous. V lost 3 bases, J lost 0 bases, and 9 bases lay in between. CDR3 size: 15 residues. Germline V CDR1 and CDR2: KGHSH, LQKENI. In nucleotides, the CDR3 is TGTGCCAGCTCACCGTTCTCGGGCTCCTACAATGAGCAGTTCTTC. Translating gives CASSPFSGSYNEQFF.

The gene calls are TRBV27 and TRBJ2-1; 8 bases align to TRBD2. The ends lost 5 bases at V and 6 bases at J; junction bases unmatched: 9. Germline V gene data show CDR1 as MNHEY and CDR2 as SMNVEV (reference sequence). This CDR3 has 15 amino acids. The CDR3 protein is CASSPGLVGGNEQFF. The CDR3 bases are TGTGCCAGCAGTCCGGGACTAGTAGGGGGCAATGAGCAGTTCTTC.

The rearrangement uses TRBV7-2 and TRBJ2-7; 13 bases line up with TRBD2. CDR1 is SGHTA, CDR2 FQGNSA, per germline. The CDR3 spans 16 residues. V shed 2 bases and J 5 bases; nucleotides not matched to a gene: 6. The CDR3 DNA is TGTGCCAGCAGCTTACTCCCGGGACTAGCGGGAAACGAGCAGTACTTC. It encodes CASSLLPGLAGNEQYF.

The chain joins TRBV6-4 to TRBJ1-6; D perhaps matches TRBD1 (5 bases). V was pared by 6 bases and J by 10 bases, with 13 bases between. Per the germline V gene, CDR1 is MRHNA and CDR2 is SNTAGT. The CDR3 runs 13 residues. For the CDR3, the DNA is TGTGCCAGCAGGGCCAGGGTGTCCTCACCCCTCCACTTT. Protein sequence: CASRARVSSPLHF.

This chain joins TRBV28 and TRBJ1-2; 7 bases are a match to TRBD1. Germline CDR1 is MDHEN and CDR2 is SYDVKM. CDR3 length: 14 amino acids. The trim removed 1 base at V and 5 bases at J, leaving 4 bases unmatched. The CDR3 loop reads CASSLSRGPYGYTF. CDR3 coding DNA: TGTGCCAGCAGTTTATCAAGGGGGCCTTATGGCTACACCTTC.

The rearrangement joins TRBV28 to TRBJ2-2; D is uncertain. The CDR3 is made up of 16 amino acids. Germline V gives CDR1 MDHEN, CDR2 SYDVKM. V lost 2 bases, J lost 0 bases, and 10 bases lay in between. CDR3 amino acids: CASSLIRQANTGELFF. CDR3 in DNA: TGTGCCAGCAGTTTAATAAGACAAGCGAACACCGGGGAGCTGTTTTTT. The complete variable domain, with remaining parts taken from reference TRBV28 and TRBJ2-2, reads DVKVTQSSRYLVKRTGEKVFLECVQDMDHENMFWYRQDPGLGLRLIYFSYDVKMKEKGDIPEGYSVSREKKERFSLILESASTNQTSMYLCASSLIRQANTGELFFGEGSRLTVL.

This clone was seen more than once but under ten times. This chain uses TRBV28 with TRBJ1-2; the D is unclear. The CDR3 runs to 13 residues. The germline CDR1 and CDR2 sequences are MDHEN and SYDVKM. V was cut by 2 bases and J by 8 bases, with 12 bases left in between. CDR3 nucleotides: TGTGCCAGCAGTTTAGACGAATTGAGGGGCTACACCTTC. It yields the protein CASSLDELRGYTF.

This clone was counted ten times or more. V gene TRBV6-5 combines with J gene TRBJ2-5; 11 positions agree with TRBD2. The CDR3 covers 15 residues. CDR1 and CDR2 (germline): MNHEY, SVGAGI. J gave up 4 bases and V 2 bases, and 3 bases lay outside the gene matches. This CDR3 reads CASSYTGLAGETQYF. Written as DNA, the CDR3 is TGTGCCAGCAGTTACACAGGACTAGCGGGAGAGACCCAGTACTTC.

V and J are TRBV4-3 and TRBJ2-7; 7 nucleotides line up with TRBD2. J lost 6 bases, V lost 0 bases, and 14 bases had no gene match. Germline lookup yields CDR1 LGHNA and CDR2 YSLEER. CDR3 size: 17 residues. CDR3: CASSQDQLGGSVGEQYF. As DNA, the CDR3 is TGCGCCAGCAGCCAAGATCAACTCGGGGGGAGCGTGGGCGAGCAGTACTTC.

This clone was observed a handful of times. The chain joins TRBV2 to TRBJ2-7; tentative D call: TRBD1 (6 bases). Germline V gives CDR1 SNHLY, CDR2 FYNNEI. This CDR3 is built from 16 residues. V was shortened by 2 bases and J by 3 bases, with 17 bases between the two germline ends. Here the CDR3 reads CASSEPGAGDDYEQYF. Here the CDR3 DNA reads TGTGCCAGCAGTGAACCTGGGGCAGGGGACGACTACGAGCAGTACTTC. Combining the CDR3 with reference TRBV2 and TRBJ2-7 gives the whole variable domain EPEVTQTPSHQVTQMGQEVILRCVPISNHLYFYWYRQILGQKVEFLVSFYNNEISEKSEIFDDQFSVERPDGSNFTLKIRSTKLEDSAMYFCASSEPGAGDDYEQYFGPGTRLTVT.

V gene TRBV6-5 combines with J gene TRBJ1-1, with no clear D. Trimming stripped 2 bases from V and 3 bases from J, with 4 bases between. Germline assignment: CDR1 MNHEY and CDR2 SVGAGI. The CDR3 extends over 12 amino acids. The DNA for the CDR3 is TGTGCCAGCAGTTACAGAGACACTGAAGCTTTCTTT. Translation: CASSYRDTEAFF.

The chain uses TRBV19 and TRBJ2-7; 9 bases line up with TRBD2. Germline V gene sequence: CDR1 LNHDA, CDR2 SQIVND (reference sequence). The V gene end was trimmed by 1 base and the J gene end by 3 bases; junction bases not matched to a gene: 4. The CDR3 consists of 15 residues. Written as DNA, the CDR3 is TGTGCCAGTAGTATAGGAAGCGGGGGGAGCTACGAGCAGTACTTC. This encodes CASSIGSGGSYEQYF.

V usage is TRBV7-3 and J usage is TRBJ2-1; the match to TRBD2 covers 7 bases. Trimming removed 2 bases from V and 2 bases from J; junction bases left unmatched: 3. CDR1 SGHTA and CDR2 FQGTGA come from the germline V gene. The CDR3 contains 15 residues. CDR3 region: CASSLSGTTYNEQFF. CDR3 bases: TGTGCCAGCAGCTTATCGGGGACTACCTACAATGAGCAGTTCTTC.

V gene TRBV6-1 combines with J gene TRBJ2-7; D is perhaps TRBD1 (5 bases). Germline V gene sequence: CDR1 MNHNS, CDR2 SASEGT. The germline V and J ends were trimmed by 0 bases and 6 bases, with 9 bases remaining between them. The CDR3 runs 13 residues. The DNA of the CDR3 is TGTGCCAGCAGTGAAGCGGTAGGGGTCGAGCAGTACTTC. Translating gives CASSEAVGVEQYF.

The V call is TRBV5-3, the J call TRBJ2-1; no clear D. TRBV5-3 is an ORF, and what it does is uncertain. V dropped 3 bases and J dropped 0 bases, with 13 bases sitting between them. The CDR3 sequence is 16 residues long. For the CDR3, the DNA is TGTGCCAGAAGCTCCACGCGGCCTAGCTCCTACAATGAGCAGTTCTTC. As protein: CARSSTRPSSYNEQFF.

This clone was observed once. This rearrangement joins TRBV5-1 to TRBJ2-5, with D possibly being TRBD2 (5 bases). V gave up 4 bases and J gave up 2 bases, with 18 bases separating them. This CDR3 has 16 amino acids. Germline V gives CDR1 SGHRS, CDR2 YFSETQ. In DNA, the CDR3 is TGCGCCAGCAGCCACACAGTGGCGGGCGGACAAGAGACCCAGTACTTC. Its protein product is CASSHTVAGGQETQYF.

The chain has TRBV9 and TRBJ1-1; D gene uncertain. Germline V gene lookup returns CDR1 SGDLS and CDR2 YYNGEE. This CDR3 contains 13 residues. The ends were cut back, 1 base at V and 0 bases at J, with 4 bases in the middle. The CDR3 sequence is CASSVHVNTEAFF. DNA for the CDR3: TGTGCCAGCAGCGTACATGTGAACACTGAAGCTTTCTTT.